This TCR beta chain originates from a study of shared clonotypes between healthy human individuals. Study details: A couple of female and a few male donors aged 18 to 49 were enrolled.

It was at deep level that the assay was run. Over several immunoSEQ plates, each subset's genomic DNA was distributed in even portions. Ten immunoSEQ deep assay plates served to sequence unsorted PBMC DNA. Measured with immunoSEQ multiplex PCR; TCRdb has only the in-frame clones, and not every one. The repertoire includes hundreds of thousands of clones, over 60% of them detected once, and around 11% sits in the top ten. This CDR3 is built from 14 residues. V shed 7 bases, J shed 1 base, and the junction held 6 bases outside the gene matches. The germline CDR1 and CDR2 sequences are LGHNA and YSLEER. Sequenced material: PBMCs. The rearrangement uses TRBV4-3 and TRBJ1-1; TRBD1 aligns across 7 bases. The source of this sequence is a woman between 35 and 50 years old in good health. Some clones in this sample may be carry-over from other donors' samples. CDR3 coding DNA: TGCGCCAGCACGCCTCACAGGGGGAACACTGAAGCTTTCTTT. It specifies CASTPHRGNTEAFF.